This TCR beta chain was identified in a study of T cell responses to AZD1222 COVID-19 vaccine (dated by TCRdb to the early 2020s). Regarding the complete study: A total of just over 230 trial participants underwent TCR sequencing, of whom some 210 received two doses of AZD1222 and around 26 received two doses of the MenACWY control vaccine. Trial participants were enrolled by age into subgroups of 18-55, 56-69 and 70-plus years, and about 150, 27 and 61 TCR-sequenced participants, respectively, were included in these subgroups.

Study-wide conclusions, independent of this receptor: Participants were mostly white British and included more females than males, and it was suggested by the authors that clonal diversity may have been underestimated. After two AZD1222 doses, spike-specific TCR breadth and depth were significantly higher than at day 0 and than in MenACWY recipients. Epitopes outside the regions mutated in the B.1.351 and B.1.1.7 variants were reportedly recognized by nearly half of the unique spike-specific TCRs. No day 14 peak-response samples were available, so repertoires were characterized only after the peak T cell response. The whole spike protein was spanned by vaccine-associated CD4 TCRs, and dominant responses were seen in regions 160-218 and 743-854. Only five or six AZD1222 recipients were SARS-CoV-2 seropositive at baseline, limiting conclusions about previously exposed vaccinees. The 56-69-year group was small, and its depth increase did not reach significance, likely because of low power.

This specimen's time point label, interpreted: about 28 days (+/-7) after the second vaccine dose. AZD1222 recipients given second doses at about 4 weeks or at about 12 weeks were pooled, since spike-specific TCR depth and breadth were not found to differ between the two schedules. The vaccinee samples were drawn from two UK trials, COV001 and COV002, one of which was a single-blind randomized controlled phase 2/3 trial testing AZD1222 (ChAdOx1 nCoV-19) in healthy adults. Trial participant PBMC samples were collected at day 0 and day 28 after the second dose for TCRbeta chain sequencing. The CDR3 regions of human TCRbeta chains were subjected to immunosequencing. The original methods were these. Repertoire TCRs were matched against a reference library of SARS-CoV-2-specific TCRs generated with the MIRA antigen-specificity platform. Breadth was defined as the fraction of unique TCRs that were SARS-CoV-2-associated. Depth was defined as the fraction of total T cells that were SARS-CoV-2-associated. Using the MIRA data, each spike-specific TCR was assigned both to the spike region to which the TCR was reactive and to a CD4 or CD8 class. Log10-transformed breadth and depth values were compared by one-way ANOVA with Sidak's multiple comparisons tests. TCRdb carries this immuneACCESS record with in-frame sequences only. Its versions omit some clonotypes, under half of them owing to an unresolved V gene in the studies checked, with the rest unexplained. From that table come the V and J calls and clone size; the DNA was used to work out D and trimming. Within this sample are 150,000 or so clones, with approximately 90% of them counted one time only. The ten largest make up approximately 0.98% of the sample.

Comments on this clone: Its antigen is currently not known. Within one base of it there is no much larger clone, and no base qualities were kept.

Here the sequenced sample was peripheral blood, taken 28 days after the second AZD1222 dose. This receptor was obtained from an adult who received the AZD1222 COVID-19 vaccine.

The CDR3: CASRRDEGDFGGYTF. The nucleotides read TGTGCCAGCAGGAGAGATGAGGGGGATTTTGGCGGCTACACCTTC. Recombination linked TRBV6-4 to TRBJ1-2; the D gene is perhaps TRBD1, from 6 matching bases. The germline V gene yields MRHNA for CDR1 and SNTAGT for CDR2. V loses 6 bases, J loses 8 bases, and the germline ends lie 22 bases apart. Including cysteine and phenylalanine, the CDR3 has 15 amino acids. Kept here is only the CDR3 DNA, which spans 45 bases and is read in frame from base 1.